This TCR beta chain derives from a study of beta chain features in type 1 diabetes. General observations from the study: Shortening that was moderate but significant affected the TCRB CDR3s of Type 1 diabetes patients in all four CD4+ subsets. Naive, central memory and Treg TCRB repertoires appeared more alike in patients than in healthy donors.

Concerning this clone: What it binds is not known. This CDR3 is also generated by other DNA sequences in the sample.

Expressed TCRB transcripts were sequenced after all isolated RNA was converted to cDNA. Naive, central memory and regulatory T cell samples came to a mean of approximately 3.6 million reads. TCRdb's copy holds only in-frame clones and misses some; the assay was immunoSEQ multiplex PCR. Here the sample spans about 130,000 clones, roughly 10% being singletons. Germline values: CDR1 SGHRS, CDR2 YFSETQ. There are 15 residues in the CDR3. Trimming took 4 bases from V and 0 from J, leaving 11 bases between them. Sequenced sample: central memory CD4+ T cells from blood. This chain uses TRBV5-1 with TRBJ2-1; D possibly corresponds to TRBD1 (7 bases). The TCR originated in a man younger than 40 with type 1 diabetes. The CDR3 coding sequence is TGCGCCAGCAGCCTTCAGGGGGGCTCCTACAATGAGCAGTTCTTC. Translated: CASSLQGGSYNEQFF.